This TCR beta chain came from a study of blood T cells in healthy people across ages. Background on the study: Per two T cells, about one barcoded beta molecule was captured through template switching. Whole-study findings and limits: Among T cells, TCR beta diversity per million cells dropped roughly linearly as age rose.

CDR1 is MNHNS and CDR2 is SASEGT in the germline V gene. The CDR3 runs 13 residues. At least 7 million PBMCs were isolated per sample. Every sample gave at least 5 micrograms of total RNA when it was extracted. Regarding this clonotype: Its target is unknown. The germline gene is not matched at one end of the junction; a read error may be the cause.

Primed by a sample-barcoded 5' primer and a J-beta primer mix, a second PCR proceeded for about 7 to 11 cycles. TCRdb independently ran MiXCR on the 5' RACE reads; one entry per CDR3 protein. Of hundreds of thousands of distinct CDR3 sequences in the sample, 32% were seen once. The origin of this receptor is an elderly woman in good health. The rearrangement uses TRBV6-1 and TRBJ2-5, with D tentatively TRBD1 (6 bases). Specimen: blood. For the CDR3, the DNA is TGCGCCAGCAGTCACGTCCGGGACAATGAGCAGTACTTC. Its translation is CASSHVRDNEQYF.